These T cell receptor beta chains were read from a single sample in a study of Graves' ophthalmopathy and Graves' hyperthyroidism. TCRdb independently ran MiXCR on the multiplex PCR reads; one entry per CDR3 protein. The repertoire holds over a million distinct CDR3 sequences, with 35% to 40% as singletons. Sequencing used peripheral blood or thyroid tissue (not recorded which). These receptors all stem from an adult man with Graves' hyperthyroidism. CDR3s include the opening cysteine and the closing phenylalanine or tryptophan. A D gene is named only where the DNA matches it firmly. Size values are once, few and many counts, or a class for expanded clones, and some rows have none.

d_gene	abundance	v_gene	j_gene	CDR3nt	CDR3aa
NA	few	TRBV25-1	TRBJ1-4	TGTGCCAGTTTATCCCCCGCGACAGCAACTAATGAAAAACTGTTTTTT	CASLSPATATNEKLFF
NA	many	TRBV11-2	TRBJ2-7	TGTGCCAGCAGGTTAGAGGGGCGATACGAGCAGTACTTC	CASRLEGRYEQYF
NA	many	TRBV12-3/TRBV12-4	TRBJ1-3	TGTGCCAGCAACCGGGGGGCGACGAACACCATATATTTT	CASNRGATNTIYF
NA	few	TRBV9	TRBJ1-2	TGTGCCAGCAGCGTAGATGCGGGGTATGGCTACACCTTC	CASSVDAGYGYTF
NA	NA	TRBV12-3/TRBV12-4	TRBJ1-2	TGTGCCAGCAGTTACTCCTCCAGGGGCCTCTATGGCTGCACCTTC	CASSYSSRGLYGCTF
TRBD1	few	TRBV24-1	TRBJ1-1	TGTGCCACCAGTGATTCGAGACAGGGTGGCACTGAAGCTTTCTTT	CATSDSRQGGTEAFF
TRBD1	many	TRBV10-3	TRBJ1-4	TGTGCCATCAAAAGGGGCGGCACAGGGGTGTCAACTAATGAAAAACTGTTTTTT	CAIKRGGTGVSTNEKLFF
NA	few	TRBV2	TRBJ2-7	TGTGCCAGCAGTTCCGAGACAGTCTACGAGCAGTACTTC	CASSSETVYEQYF
TRBD1	few	TRBV4-1	TRBJ1-5	TGTGCCAGCAGCCAAGATCGAGACAGGGCTTTTCAGCCCCAGCATTTT	CASSQDRDRAFQPQHF
TRBD2	few	TRBV9	TRBJ2-7	TGTGCCAGCAGCTCGAGACTAGCGGGAGGACTCTACGAGCAGTACTTC	CASSSRLAGGLYEQYF
TRBD1	many	TRBV5-1	TRBJ2-7	TGCGCCAGCAGCTTGGCCGGGACAGGGTGGGGTTCGGATTCCTACGAGCAGTACTTC	CASSLAGTGWGSDSYEQYF
NA	NA	TRBV10-2	TRBJ1-4	TGTGCCAGCAGCTTTGGGGGGTACGAAAAACTGTTTTTT	CASSFGGYEKLFF
NA	many	TRBV5-1	TRBJ1-1	TGCGCCAGCAGCTACCGCAGGGGGAACACTGAAGCTTTCTTT	CASSYRRGNTEAFF
NA	NA	TRBV20-1	TRBJ1-1	TGCAGTGCTAGCTCTCTCAACCGGGACACTGAAGCTTTCTTT	CSASSLNRDTEAFF
NA	NA	TRBV10-2	TRBJ1-4	TGTGCCAGCACTTCTTCGGGGGAGCAGAATGAAAAACTGTTTTTT	CASTSSGEQNEKLFF
TRBD1	few	TRBV9	TRBJ1-4	TGTGCCAGCAGCGTAGACAGGGGCGTTATTGAAAAACTGTTTTTT	CASSVDRGVIEKLFF
NA	few	TRBV3-1	TRBJ1-5	TGTGCCAGCAGCCAAGGAGAGCTCAATCAGCCCCAGCATTTT	CASSQGELNQPQHF
TRBD2	NA	TRBV25-1	TRBJ2-3	TGTGCCAGCTCACCACCTAGCGGAGTCACAGATACGCAGTATTTT	CASSPPSGVTDTQYF
TRBD2	few	TRBV7-8	TRBJ2-7	TGTGCCAGCAGCAGAGCCGGGACTAGCGGGATTTTCGAGCAGTACTTC	CASSRAGTSGIFEQYF
TRBD1	few	TRBV6-5	TRBJ1-2	TGTGCCAGCAGTCAGACGACAGGGAATGGCTACACCTTC	CASSQTTGNGYTF
TRBD2	NA	TRBV10-2	TRBJ2-5	TGCGCCAGCAGTGACTCGTGGCGGGGGGTCCAAGAGACCCAGTACTTC	CASSDSWRGVQETQYF
NA	few	TRBV20-1	TRBJ2-2	TGCAGTGCTAGAGATTTAGTAACCGGGGAGCTGTTTTTT	CSARDLVTGELFF